A single sample gave rise to the 12 T cell receptor beta chains below, sequenced in a study of blood T cell repertoires in COVID-19. Profiling relied on immunoSEQ multiplex PCR, and the TCRdb table lists in-frame clones only, not all of them. The repertoire holds around 260,000 clones, with roughly 90% as singletons. The material sequenced was peripheral blood. The receptor set was obtained from a human donor in a cohort sampled during active COVID-19.

The rearrangement links TRBV6-6 to TRBJ2-7; TRBD2 aligns across 11 bases. Germline values: CDR1 MNHNY, CDR2 SVGAGI (reference sequence). V lost 6 bases to trimming and J lost 3 bases; unmatched junction nucleotides: 7. The CDR3 spans 15 residues. CDR3 sequence: CASSTPGLADYEQYF. DNA of the CDR3: TGTGCCAGCAGCACCCCGGGACTAGCGGACTACGAGCAGTACTTC.

J is TRBJ2-7 and V is TRBV27; possible D gene TRBD1, 5 bases. The CDR3 extends over 18 amino acids. V lost 5 bases, J lost 0 bases, and 23 bases lay in between. CDR1 is MNHEY and CDR2 is SMNVEV in the germline V gene (reference sequence). CDR3 sequence (DNA): TGTGCCAGCAGTCGGCCCCTCGGCGGACACACAAACTCCTACGAGCAGTACTTC. Translating gives CASSRPLGGHTNSYEQYF.

This chain joins TRBV6-5 and TRBJ1-2; no firm D call. The CDR3 length is 15 residues. Germline V gene data show CDR1 as MNHEY and CDR2 as SVGAGI. V gave up 5 bases and J gave up 7 bases, with 20 bases separating them. As DNA, the CDR3 is TGTGCCAGCAGTCCCCCCCGACACTCAGGTGGTGGCTACACCTTC. Translated: CASSPPRHSGGGYTF.

This chain connects TRBV7-2 to TRBJ2-7, with 9 bases that match TRBD2. This CDR3 has 18 amino acids. CDR1 and CDR2 from the germline V gene are SGHTA and FQGNSA. The J segment lost 0 bases and the V segment lost 1 base, leaving 10 bases of the junction unmatched. The CDR3 DNA reads as TGTGCCAGCAGCTTAGAGGGGAGCGGGGGGTTCAGCTCCTACGAGCAGTACTTC. This encodes CASSLEGSGGFSSYEQYF.

The chain is built from TRBV7-2 and TRBJ2-7, with 10 bases that match TRBD1. Germline V gene sequence: CDR1 SGHTA, CDR2 FQGNSA. V shed 4 bases, J shed 7 bases, and the junction held 19 bases outside the gene matches. The CDR3 loop spans 18 amino acids. The CDR3 DNA follows: TGTGCCAGCAGCTCTTCCTTTAGCGGGACAGGGGAGACTCGGGAGCAGTACTTC. It translates to CASSSSFSGTGETREQYF.

The chain has TRBV6-5 and TRBJ2-3; D call uncertain. Germline CDR1 MNHEY, CDR2 SVGAGI. V was clipped by 6 bases and J by 7 bases, with 20 bases between them. The CDR3 sequence is 15 residues long. The CDR3 loop reads CASSPRVESGNTQYF. The CDR3 nucleotides are TGTGCCAGCAGCCCCCGGGTCGAGTCCGGAAATACGCAGTATTTT.

The chain employs TRBV5-1 and TRBJ2-2; 7 bases agree with TRBD1. The germline CDR1 and CDR2 sequences are SGHRS and YFSETQ. Germline trimming cut 3 bases from V and 4 bases from J; bases unmatched to any gene: 6. The CDR3 length is 15 residues. CDR3 sequence (DNA): TGCGCCAGCAGCTCGAAGGCAGGGGGCACCGGGGAGCTGTTTTTT. Encoded protein: CASSSKAGGTGELFF.

The chain employs TRBV27 and TRBJ2-2, with unresolved D. Trimming left V 2 bases short and J 6 bases short, with 4 bases between. Germline values: CDR1 MNHEY, CDR2 SMNVEV (reference sequence). This CDR3 is 12 amino acids long. The CDR3 is CASSLPAGELFF. CDR3 in DNA: TGTGCCAGCAGTTTACCGGCCGGGGAGCTGTTTTTT.

The chain links TRBV11-2 to TRBJ2-7, with 16 bases identical to TRBD2. Trimming cost V 5 bases and J 9 bases; bases outside gene matches: 4. This CDR3 spans 14 amino acids. CDR1 and CDR2 from the germline V gene are SGHAT and FQNNGV. For the CDR3, the DNA is TGTGCCAGCAGCGCAGGGACTAGCGGGAGGGCGCAGTACTTC. Translation gives CASSAGTSGRAQYF.

V gene TRBV10-1 combines with J gene TRBJ2-7, with D hard to call. Per the germline V gene, CDR1 is WNHNN and CDR2 is SYGVQD (reference sequence). V lost 3 bases and J 3 bases, leaving 9 bases between the germline ends. The CDR3 is 13 residues long. The CDR3: CASSERYDYEQYF. CDR3 in DNA: TGCGCCAGCAGTGAACGCTATGACTACGAGCAGTACTTC.

The V and J genes are TRBV2 and TRBJ2-7; D remains ambiguous. Germline V gene lookup returns CDR1 SNHLY and CDR2 FYNNEI. Trimming took off 6 bases at V and 4 bases at J, with 4 bases between the two ends. The length of the CDR3 is 10 residues. CDR3 coding DNA: TGTGCCAGCAGCAGTTACGAGCAGTACTTC. Its translation: CASSSYEQYF. Drawing the rest from reference TRBV2 and TRBJ2-7, the complete variable domain is EPEVTQTPSHQVTQMGQEVILRCVPISNHLYFYWYRQILGQKVEFLVSFYNNEISEKSEIFDDQFSVERPDGSNFTLKIRSTKLEDSAMYFCASSSYEQYFGPGTRLTVT.

In this sample, this clone turned up a few times. The chain has TRBV5-4 and TRBJ1-2, with a weak D call TRBD1 (5 bases). The CDR3 loop spans 13 amino acids. CDR1 and CDR2 (germline): SGHNT, YYREEE (reference sequence). V lost 2 bases to trimming and J lost 7 bases, with 12 bases between them. The CDR3 protein is CASSLTLDSGYTF. The CDR3, as DNA: TGTGCCAGCAGCTTAACCCTCGACAGTGGCTACACCTTC.